The T cell receptor (beta chain) under discussion was sequenced for a study of Graves' ophthalmopathy and Graves' hyperthyroidism. The ends were cut back, 5 bases at V and 0 bases at J, with 14 bases in the middle. This CDR3 spans 15 amino acids. The germline V gene has CDR1 MDHEN and CDR2 SYDVKM. RNA transcripts provided the template for amplifying TCR beta CDR3 regions. RT-PCR in the first round used HTBI primers; a second-round multiplex PCR followed. TCRdb re-derived calls from the multiplex PCR reads in MiXCR, one entry per CDR3 protein. The sample yields 740,000 or so distinct CDR3 sequences, around 40% seen once.

Sequences were obtained from peripheral blood. This receptor was identified in an adult man with Graves' ophthalmopathy. The chain links TRBV28 to TRBJ2-7; tentative D call: TRBD1 (6 bases). This CDR3 is CASSTIDRSSYEQYF. The CDR3 nucleotides read TGTGCCAGCAGTACCATCGACAGGAGCTCCTACGAGCAGTACTTC.